This T cell receptor (beta chain) was retrieved from a study of T-cell memory formation after mild COVID-19. Overall study context: TCR clusters largely stayed donor specific. Study-wide results and caveats: Day 15 to 85 contracting clones showed balanced CD4/CD8; later expanders leaned CD4+. Pre-infection memory showed some responding clones, and this suggested that cross-reactive memory joined.

V lost 2 bases, J lost 4 bases, and 17 bases lay in between. This CDR3 region has 16 residues. CDR1 and CDR2 from the germline V gene are ENHRY and SYGVKD. In regard to this clonotype: Antigen unknown.

Each CDR3 protein is one row after TCRdb ran MiXCR on the 5' RACE reads. The data show some 160,000 distinct CDR3 sequences, roughly 28% seen once. This TCR was recovered from an adult woman who had mild COVID-19 (a few samples of this study predate the infection). Cell type and time point are not known. Source material: PBMCs or a T cell subset sorted from them (not recorded which). The chain joins TRBV10-3 to TRBJ1-1; possibly TRBD1 for D (6 bases). DNA of the CDR3: TGTGCCATCAGTGAGGCCCGCGGGGGGCACGGCACTGAAGCTTTCTTT. Translated: CAISEARGGHGTEAFF.